The rows below give T cell receptor beta chains drawn from one sample of a study of blood T cell repertoires in COVID-19. Some clones are missing from TCRdb's copy, which holds only in-frame ones; the method was immunoSEQ multiplex PCR. The sample consists of roughly 90,000 clones, around four fifths of them appearing once. The sample was peripheral blood. Every receptor here comes from a man aged 50 to 59 with acute or convalescent COVID-19. Each CDR3 is given with its conserved first and last residue. The order of the fields is clone size, J gene, V gene, D gene, CDR3 protein, CDR3 DNA. The D gene is left open where the match is weak. Clone sizes are given selectively: once, few, many, or a class where the clone is expanded.

clone size: -
J gene: TRBJ1-2
V gene: TRBV7-2
D gene: -
CDR3 protein: CASSLARQASYGYTF
CDR3 DNA: TGTGCCAGCAGCTTAGCCCGGCAGGCGTCCTATGGCTACACCTTC

clone size: -
J gene: TRBJ2-7
V gene: TRBV5-1
D gene: TRBD1
CDR3 protein: CASSSGQGNEQYF
CDR3 DNA: TGCGCCAGCAGCTCGGGACAGGGGAACGAGCAGTACTTC

clone size: -
J gene: TRBJ1-2
V gene: TRBV4-1
D gene: -
CDR3 protein: CASSPRELLYGYTF
CDR3 DNA: TGCGCCAGCAGCCCCCGGGAACTCCTCTATGGCTACACCTTC

clone size: -
J gene: TRBJ1-5
V gene: TRBV7-9
D gene: TRBD1
CDR3 protein: CASTDGQGLSPQHF
CDR3 DNA: TGTGCCAGCACCGATGGACAGGGACTCAGTCCCCAGCATTTT

clone size: few
J gene: TRBJ1-5
V gene: TRBV28
D gene: -
CDR3 protein: CASSQVYQPQHF
CDR3 DNA: TGTGCCAGCAGTCAGGTTTATCAGCCCCAGCATTTT

clone size: -
J gene: TRBJ2-1
V gene: TRBV5-1
D gene: TRBD2
CDR3 protein: CASSEDPSGDYNEQFF
CDR3 DNA: TGCGCCAGCAGCGAGGATCCTAGCGGGGATTACAATGAGCAGTTCTTC

clone size: -
J gene: TRBJ2-1
V gene: TRBV5-4
D gene: TRBD1
CDR3 protein: CASSGGQGVWDEQFF
CDR3 DNA: TGTGCCAGCAGTGGAGGACAGGGGGTTTGGGATGAGCAGTTCTTC

clone size: -
J gene: TRBJ2-3
V gene: TRBV7-2
D gene: TRBD1
CDR3 protein: CASSFSPGQGTDTQYF
CDR3 DNA: TGTGCCAGCAGCTTTTCACCGGGACAGGGTACAGATACGCAGTATTTT

clone size: -
J gene: TRBJ2-7
V gene: TRBV28
D gene: -
CDR3 protein: CASRRRNTYEQYF
CDR3 DNA: TGTGCCAGCAGGAGGAGAAATACCTACGAGCAGTACTTC

clone size: few
J gene: TRBJ1-1
V gene: TRBV5-1
D gene: -
CDR3 protein: CASSFGVVNTEAFF
CDR3 DNA: TGCGCCAGCAGCTTCGGGGTCGTGAACACTGAAGCTTTCTTT

clone size: once
J gene: TRBJ2-3
V gene: TRBV30
D gene: -
CDR3 protein: CAWSASADTQYF
CDR3 DNA: TGTGCCTGGAGTGCTAGCGCAGATACGCAGTATTTT

clone size: once
J gene: TRBJ1-4
V gene: TRBV28
D gene: TRBD1
CDR3 protein: CASSTGTAGGEKLFF
CDR3 DNA: TGTGCCAGCAGTACCGGGACAGCTGGCGGTGAAAAACTGTTTTTT

clone size: -
J gene: TRBJ2-5
V gene: TRBV5-6
D gene: -
CDR3 protein: CASSLGTNWETQYF
CDR3 DNA: TGTGCCAGCAGCTTGGGGACTAATTGGGAGACCCAGTACTTC

clone size: once
J gene: TRBJ1-5
V gene: TRBV5-8
D gene: -
CDR3 protein: CASSLEGVSNQPQHF
CDR3 DNA: TGTGCCAGCAGCTTGGAGGGAGTAAGCAATCAGCCCCAGCATTTT

clone size: -
J gene: TRBJ1-3
V gene: TRBV15
D gene: -
CDR3 protein: CATRQSGNTIYF
CDR3 DNA: TGTGCCACCCGACAATCCGGAAACACCATATATTTT

clone size: -
J gene: TRBJ2-7
V gene: TRBV28
D gene: TRBD1
CDR3 protein: CASSLGTGRSYEQYF
CDR3 DNA: TGTGCCAGCAGTTTAGGGACAGGGAGGTCCTACGAGCAGTACTTC

clone size: -
J gene: TRBJ1-1
V gene: TRBV19
D gene: -
CDR3 protein: CASSIQGPGNTEAFF
CDR3 DNA: TGTGCCAGTAGTATACAGGGGCCGGGGAACACTGAAGCTTTCTTT

clone size: -
J gene: TRBJ2-2
V gene: TRBV6-1
D gene: TRBD1
CDR3 protein: CASSGPTGGNTGELFF
CDR3 DNA: TGTGCCAGCAGTGGACCGACAGGGGGGAACACCGGGGAGCTGTTTTTT

clone size: once
J gene: TRBJ2-1
V gene: TRBV24-1
D gene: TRBD2
CDR3 protein: CATSDPIAGGRDEQFF
CDR3 DNA: TGTGCCACCAGTGACCCTATAGCGGGAGGAAGGGATGAGCAGTTCTTC

clone size: -
J gene: TRBJ2-7
V gene: TRBV28
D gene: -
CDR3 protein: CATGSGTTIYEQYF
CDR3 DNA: TGTGCCACCGGATCCGGGACAACCATCTACGAGCAGTACTTC

clone size: once
J gene: TRBJ2-7
V gene: TRBV7-2
D gene: TRBD2
CDR3 protein: CASSLSSGDGAYEQYF
CDR3 DNA: TGTGCCAGCAGCTTATCTAGCGGGGATGGGGCCTACGAGCAGTACTTC

clone size: -
J gene: TRBJ1-3
V gene: TRBV30
D gene: -
CDR3 protein: CAWNRDSGNTIYF
CDR3 DNA: TGTGCCTGGAACAGGGACTCTGGAAACACCATATATTTT

clone size: -
J gene: TRBJ2-1
V gene: TRBV19
D gene: TRBD2
CDR3 protein: CASSIGTSGRNEQFF
CDR3 DNA: TGTGCCAGTAGTATAGGGACTAGCGGAAGGAATGAGCAGTTCTTC

clone size: -
J gene: TRBJ2-3
V gene: TRBV27
D gene: TRBD1
CDR3 protein: CASSTPTGGISTDTQYF
CDR3 DNA: TGTGCCAGCAGTACCCCAACAGGGGGCATTAGCACAGATACGCAGTATTTT

clone size: -
J gene: TRBJ2-5
V gene: TRBV5-4
D gene: -
CDR3 protein: CASSLPVEETQYF
CDR3 DNA: TGTGCCAGCAGCTTGCCGGTGGAAGAGACCCAGTACTTC

clone size: -
J gene: TRBJ2-3
V gene: TRBV18
D gene: -
CDR3 protein: CASSPPRAVKDTQYF
CDR3 DNA: TGTGCCAGCTCACCGCCGCGGGCGGTAAAAGATACGCAGTATTTT

clone size: -
J gene: TRBJ2-5
V gene: TRBV29-1
D gene: TRBD1
CDR3 protein: CSLQGGKETQYF
CDR3 DNA: TGCAGCCTACAGGGGGGCAAGGAGACCCAGTACTTC

clone size: -
J gene: TRBJ2-5
V gene: TRBV7-2
D gene: TRBD2
CDR3 protein: CASSFSGRGGGETQYF
CDR3 DNA: TGTGCCAGCAGCTTTAGCGGGAGAGGGGGGGGAGAGACCCAGTACTTC

clone size: -
J gene: TRBJ2-7
V gene: TRBV13
D gene: -
CDR3 protein: CASSLGAGSIYEQYF
CDR3 DNA: TGTGCCAGCAGCTTAGGGGCAGGGTCGATCTACGAGCAGTACTTC

clone size: -
J gene: TRBJ1-5
V gene: TRBV28
D gene: TRBD1
CDR3 protein: CASSPYDRGRVGSNQPQHF
CDR3 DNA: TGTGCCAGCAGTCCCTACGACAGGGGGCGCGTCGGGAGCAATCAGCCCCAGCATTTT

clone size: -
J gene: TRBJ1-1
V gene: TRBV6-5
D gene: -
CDR3 protein: CASSRPGEAFF
CDR3 DNA: TGTGCCAGCAGTCGCCCCGGGGAAGCTTTCTTT

clone size: -
J gene: TRBJ1-5
V gene: TRBV10-3
D gene: TRBD1
CDR3 protein: CAISEGQGVNQPQHF
CDR3 DNA: TGTGCCATCAGTGAAGGACAGGGAGTCAATCAGCCCCAGCATTTT

clone size: -
J gene: TRBJ1-5
V gene: TRBV7-9
D gene: TRBD1
CDR3 protein: CASSPDRAGGQPQHF
CDR3 DNA: TGTGCCAGCAGCCCGGACAGGGCCGGCGGTCAGCCCCAGCATTTT

clone size: -
J gene: TRBJ2-5
V gene: TRBV7-2
D gene: TRBD1
CDR3 protein: CASSLATGGWETQYF
CDR3 DNA: TGTGCCAGCAGCTTAGCGACAGGGGGCTGGGAGACCCAGTACTTC

clone size: -
J gene: TRBJ1-1
V gene: TRBV18
D gene: -
CDR3 protein: CASSPMMDTENTEAFF
CDR3 DNA: TGTGCCAGCTCACCAATGATGGACACGGAGAACACTGAAGCTTTCTTT

clone size: -
J gene: TRBJ2-7
V gene: TRBV11-3
D gene: -
CDR3 protein: CASSFTGPYEQYF
CDR3 DNA: TGTGCCAGCAGTTTTACAGGCCCCTACGAGCAGTACTTC

clone size: -
J gene: TRBJ1-1
V gene: TRBV4-3
D gene: TRBD1
CDR3 protein: CASSQGRGRVNTEAFF
CDR3 DNA: TGCGCCAGCAGCCAAGGCAGGGGGCGAGTCAACACTGAAGCTTTCTTT

clone size: -
J gene: TRBJ2-7
V gene: TRBV30
D gene: TRBD2
CDR3 protein: CAWSVFGGLAGGEQYF
CDR3 DNA: TGTGCCTGGAGTGTTTTTGGGGGACTAGCGGGTGGCGAGCAGTACTTC

clone size: -
J gene: TRBJ2-7
V gene: TRBV7-9
D gene: TRBD1
CDR3 protein: CASSSPSTGGSNEQYF
CDR3 DNA: TGTGCCAGCAGCTCTCCCTCGACAGGGGGAAGCAACGAGCAGTACTTC

clone size: once
J gene: TRBJ2-7
V gene: TRBV6-2/TRBV6-3
D gene: -
CDR3 protein: CASSPGALPYEQYF
CDR3 DNA: TGTGCCAGCAGCCCGGGAGCGCTTCCCTACGAGCAGTACTTC

clone size: -
J gene: TRBJ2-2
V gene: TRBV9
D gene: TRBD1
CDR3 protein: CASSFTQGAGELFF
CDR3 DNA: TGTGCCAGCAGCTTTACACAGGGGGCCGGGGAGCTGTTTTTT

clone size: -
J gene: TRBJ2-2
V gene: TRBV3-1/TRBV3-2
D gene: TRBD1
CDR3 protein: CASSHGTGTGELFF
CDR3 DNA: TGTGCCAGCAGCCACGGGACAGGCACCGGGGAGCTGTTTTTT

clone size: -
J gene: TRBJ1-1
V gene: TRBV4-3
D gene: TRBD1
CDR3 protein: CASSQVTGGPPAMNTEAFF
CDR3 DNA: TGCGCCAGCAGCCAAGTGACAGGGGGGCCGCCGGCCATGAACACTGAAGCTTTCTTT

clone size: -
J gene: TRBJ2-1
V gene: TRBV14
D gene: -
CDR3 protein: CASSQATGNSFF
CDR3 DNA: TGTGCCAGCAGCCAAGCGACAGGAAACTCGTTCTTC

clone size: few
J gene: TRBJ2-7
V gene: TRBV19
D gene: TRBD2
CDR3 protein: CASSTGGSSYEQYF
CDR3 DNA: TGTGCCAGTAGTACGGGGGGGAGCTCCTACGAGCAGTACTTC

clone size: -
J gene: TRBJ2-6
V gene: TRBV28
D gene: -
CDR3 protein: CASSHPSPRTGANVLTF
CDR3 DNA: TGTGCCAGCAGCCATCCTAGCCCCCGGACTGGGGCCAACGTCCTGACTTTC

clone size: once
J gene: TRBJ2-3
V gene: TRBV10-3
D gene: TRBD2
CDR3 protein: CAISDGTSGSRDTQYF
CDR3 DNA: TGTGCCATCAGCGATGGGACTAGCGGGAGTCGGGATACGCAGTATTTT

clone size: few
J gene: TRBJ1-2
V gene: TRBV2
D gene: -
CDR3 protein: CASRAEDYGYTF
CDR3 DNA: TGTGCCAGCAGGGCAGAGGACTATGGCTACACCTTC

clone size: -
J gene: TRBJ1-6
V gene: TRBV5-1
D gene: TRBD1
CDR3 protein: CASRDRGENSPLHF
CDR3 DNA: TGCGCCAGCAGGGACAGGGGAGAGAATTCACCCCTCCACTTT

clone size: -
J gene: TRBJ2-7
V gene: TRBV3-1/TRBV3-2
D gene: TRBD2
CDR3 protein: CASSQSVGLAGKQYF
CDR3 DNA: TGTGCCAGCAGCCAATCGGTGGGACTAGCGGGAAAGCAGTACTTC